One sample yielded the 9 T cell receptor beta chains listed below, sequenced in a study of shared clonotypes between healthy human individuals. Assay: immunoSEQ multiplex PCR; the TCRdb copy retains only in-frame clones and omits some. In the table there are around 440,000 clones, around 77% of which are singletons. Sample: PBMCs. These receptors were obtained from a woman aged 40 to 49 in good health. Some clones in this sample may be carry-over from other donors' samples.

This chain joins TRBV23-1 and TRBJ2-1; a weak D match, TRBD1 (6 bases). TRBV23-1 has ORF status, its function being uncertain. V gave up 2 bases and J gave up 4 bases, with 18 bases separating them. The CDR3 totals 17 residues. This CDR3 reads CASSQLGQGNKYNEQFF. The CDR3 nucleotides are TGCGCCAGCAGTCAACTGGGACAAGGGAACAAGTACAATGAGCAGTTCTTC.

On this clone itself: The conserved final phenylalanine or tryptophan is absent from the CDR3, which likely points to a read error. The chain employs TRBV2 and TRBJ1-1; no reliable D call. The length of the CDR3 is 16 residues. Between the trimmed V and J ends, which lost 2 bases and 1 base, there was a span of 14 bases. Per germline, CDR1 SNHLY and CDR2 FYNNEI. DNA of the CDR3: TGTGCCAGCAGTGAACGGCAGCAAGCAACGAACACTGAAGCTTTCCTT. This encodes CASSERQQATNTEAFL.

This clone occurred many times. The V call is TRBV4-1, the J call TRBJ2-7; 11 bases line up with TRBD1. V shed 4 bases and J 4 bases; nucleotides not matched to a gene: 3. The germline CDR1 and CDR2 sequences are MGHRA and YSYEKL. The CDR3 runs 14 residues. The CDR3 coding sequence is TGCGCCAGCAGCCGAGGGACAGGGGGTTACGAGCAGTACTTC. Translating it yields CASSRGTGGYEQYF.

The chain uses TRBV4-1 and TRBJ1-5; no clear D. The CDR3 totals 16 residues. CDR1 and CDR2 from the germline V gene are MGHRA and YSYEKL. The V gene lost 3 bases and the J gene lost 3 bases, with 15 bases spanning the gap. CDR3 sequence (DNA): TGCGCCAGCAGCCATCCCGCCCTTAGGCTCAATCAGCCCCAGCATTTT. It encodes CASSHPALRLNQPQHF.

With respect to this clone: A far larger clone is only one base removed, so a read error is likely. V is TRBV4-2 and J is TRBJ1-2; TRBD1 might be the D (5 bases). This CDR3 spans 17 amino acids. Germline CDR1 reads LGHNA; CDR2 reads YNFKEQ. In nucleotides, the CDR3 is TGTGCCGGCAGCCCAGGGTCGGGCAGGGAGTACGGCTATGGCTACACCTTC. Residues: CAGSPGSGREYGYGYTF.

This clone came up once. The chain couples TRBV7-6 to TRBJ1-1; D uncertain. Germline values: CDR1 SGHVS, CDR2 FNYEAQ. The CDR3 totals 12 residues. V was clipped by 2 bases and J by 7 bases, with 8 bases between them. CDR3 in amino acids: CASSLILNEAFF. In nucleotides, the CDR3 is TGTGCCAGCAGCTTAATCCTGAATGAAGCTTTCTTT. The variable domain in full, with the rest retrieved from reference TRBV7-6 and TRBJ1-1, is GAGVSQSPRYKVTKRGQDVALRCDPISGHVSLYWYRQALGQGPEFLTYFNYEAQQDKSGLPNDRFSAERPEGSISTLTIQRTEQRDSAMYRCASSLILNEAFFGQGTRLTVV.

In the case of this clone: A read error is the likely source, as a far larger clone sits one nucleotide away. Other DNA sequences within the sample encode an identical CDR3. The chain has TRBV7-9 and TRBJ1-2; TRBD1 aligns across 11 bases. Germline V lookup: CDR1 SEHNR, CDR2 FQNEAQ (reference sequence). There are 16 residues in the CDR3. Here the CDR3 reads CASSLANPGQGGGYTF. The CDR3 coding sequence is TGTGCCAGCAGCCTAGCCAACCCGGGACAGGGGGGTGGCTACACCTTC.

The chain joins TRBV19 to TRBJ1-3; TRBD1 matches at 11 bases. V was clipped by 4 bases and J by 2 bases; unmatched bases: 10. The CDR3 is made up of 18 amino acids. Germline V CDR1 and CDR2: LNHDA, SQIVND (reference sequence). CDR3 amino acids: CASSRILGQGDPGNTIYF. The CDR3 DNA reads TGTGCCAGTAGTAGAATCCTGGGACAGGGGGATCCTGGAAACACCATATATTTT.

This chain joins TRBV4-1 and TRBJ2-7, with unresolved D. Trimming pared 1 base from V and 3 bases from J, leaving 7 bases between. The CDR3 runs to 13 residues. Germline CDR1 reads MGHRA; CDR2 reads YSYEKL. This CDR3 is CASSQGVLYEQYF. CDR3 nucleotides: TGCGCCAGCAGCCAAGGGGTTCTCTACGAGCAGTACTTC.